This record looks at one TCR beta chain sequence and its context. Its antigen target is currently unknown. Qualities for individual bases were not recorded, and no much larger clone is one base off. CDR1 is given as MNHNS and CDR2 as SASEGT, both from the germline V gene. V is clipped by 3 bases and J by 0 bases, and the sequence between their germline boundaries is 14 bases long. Including cysteine and phenylalanine, the CDR3 has 16 amino acids. Of all the DNA, just the CDR3 is kept, 48 bases in frame from base 1. The donors were healthy, HIV-negative adults with no recently reported acute infections or vaccinations. Every donor was a Caucasian adult residing in Nashville, Tennessee, USA. Magnetic negative selection was used to enrich CD4+ T cells, after which naive cells were positively selected on CD45RA and the negative fraction became the memory subset. Blood was collected by leukapheresis, and PBMCs were isolated by Ficoll-Histopaque density gradient centrifugation and then cryopreserved in liquid nitrogen vapor phase. Analytical flow cytometry was used to check the purity and quantity of each magnetically sorted T cell population. Each sorted fraction had its genomic DNA isolated and then quantified by UV absorbance on a Nanodrop 2000c.

Using the deep immunoSEQ assay, multiplex PCR amplified TCR CDR3 regions from genomic DNA. Extracted genomic DNA from each cell subset was distributed evenly across all wells of several immunoSEQ 96-well plates, and each plate was treated as a replicate. For sorted subsets, each replicate PCR was loaded with about 0.2 ug genomic DNA, equivalent to 30,000 or so T cell genomes. The purified libraries were quantified using a Qubit 3.0 fluorometer, sized with a Bioanalyzer 2100, and then quantified again using the KAPA Library Quantification kit. Each immunoSEQ 96-well plate was sequenced on its own single-read 150-cycle Illumina NextSeq 550 flow cell. Per the authors' processing: Because only junctional sequences without quality scores were contained in the immunoSEQ output, filtering matching that applied to full-length reads could not be performed. To assign V/J genes and CDR3, sequences were annotated using PyIR, a Python wrapper for IgBLAST v1.9, with IMGT germline references. Reads were removed for weak V/J assignments (E-value above 1e-6), missing CDR3, stop codons, out-of-frame junctions, or ambiguous translated residues. V3J clonotypes were defined as sequences sharing an identical inferred V gene, J gene, and CDR3 amino acid sequence. The percentage overlap between two repertoires was calculated by dividing the number of shared unique clonotypes by the size of the smaller repertoire. Three approaches were used to assess repertoire richness: RTK rarefaction, the Chao1 estimator, and Recon v2.1 estimates of unobserved clonotypes. Generation probabilities were computed with OLGA for all TCRbeta clonotypes obtained by the gDNA method from a few donors. TCRdb provides this immuneACCESS table in a form limited to in-frame rearrangements. Some clones are lacking; in checked studies, under half of them reflect an unresolved V gene, and why the rest are absent is not known. The D gene and trimming were derived from the DNA, and the V and J assignments and clone size from that table. For this sample there are 2 million to 3 million clones; over 85% appear just once. The ten biggest clones cover about 0.39% of the sample.

The sample comes from a study of shared clonotypes between healthy human individuals (dated by TCRdb to 2019 to 2021). Broadly, across the study: The cohort comprised two women and three men aged 18 to 49 years. Blood TCR repertoires of about 5 healthy adults were deeply sequenced to estimate repertoire size and the extent of clonotype sharing between individuals. For each donor, CD4 naive and CD4 memory were each run on three plates, CD8 naive on two plates, and CD8 memory on one plate. Per donor, leukapheresis produced somewhere between about 0.85 and 8.9 billion PBMCs. Libraries were prepared and TCR repertoires were sequenced by different laboratories using diverse techniques, in order to increase sequencing depth and limit assay-specific biases.

Findings and caveats that apply to the study as a whole: Pairwise subsampling led to the expectation that sequencing depth would affect the degree of clonotype sharing among donors. Because the study included a small number of donors, the genetic and exposure-history diversity represented was limited. Sharing across four donors was observed for approximately 5% of naive CD4, under 4% of naive CD8, 2.3% of memory CD4, and about 0.38% of memory CD8 clonotypes. Compared with non-shared clonotypes, the clonotypes found in all four sorted-subset donors had higher generation probabilities. Naive subsets generally had larger estimated clonotype richness than memory subsets did. Sampling was limited to blood, and TCR repertoires in tissue likely differ from TCR repertoires in blood. Incomplete sequencing was indicated by rarefaction of sorted-subset datasets, despite the large sequencing depth.

The specimen sequenced was naive CD4+ T cells from PBMCs. The cell subset or site label of this sample denotes: CD45RA+ positively selected. The TCR was taken from a man aged 18-30 years in good health. Some clones in this sample may be carry-over from other donors' samples. In this chain, TRBV6-1 is recombined with TRBJ2-5; the D segment may tentatively be TRBD1 or TRBD2, each giving 5 matched bases. The sequenced DNA is TGTGCCAGCAGTGATATGGGGGAAGGGTACCAAGAGACCCAGTACTTC. Its protein reads: CASSDMGEGYQETQYF.